This TCR beta chain stems from a study of T cells after yellow fever vaccination. Study-wide findings and caveats: Re-detected after boosting: most primary clones, 96% of CD4 and roughly 90% of CD8.

UMIs and a universal primer site were added when TCR cDNA was made by 5'RACE template switching. TCRdb called the 5' RACE reads again in MiXCR, with one record for every CDR3 protein. This sample yields hundreds of thousands of distinct CDR3 sequences, of which roughly 19% are seen a single time; roughly an eighth belongs to the top ten. Only a few counts were recorded for this clonotype. What it binds is unknown. V gave up 4 bases and J gave up 3 bases, with 5 bases separating them. The CDR3 is made up of 11 amino acids. Per germline, CDR1 SGHRS and CDR2 YFSETQ. This sequence was found in a man aged 30 to 39 who received the YFV17D yellow fever vaccine. The sequenced sample was PBMCs, obtained 15 days after the yellow fever booster vaccination. V usage is TRBV5-1 and J usage is TRBJ2-7, with D unclear. The CDR3 loop is CASSVNYEQYF. Here the CDR3 DNA reads TGCGCCAGCAGCGTAAACTACGAGCAGTACTTC. Looking up the rest from reference TRBV5-1 and TRBJ2-7 gives the full variable domain: KAGVTQTPRYLIKTRGQQVTLSCSPISGHRSVSWYQQTPGQGLQFLFEYFSETQRNKGNFPGRFSGRQFSNSRSEMNVSTLELGDSALYLCASSVNYEQYFGPGTRLTVT.